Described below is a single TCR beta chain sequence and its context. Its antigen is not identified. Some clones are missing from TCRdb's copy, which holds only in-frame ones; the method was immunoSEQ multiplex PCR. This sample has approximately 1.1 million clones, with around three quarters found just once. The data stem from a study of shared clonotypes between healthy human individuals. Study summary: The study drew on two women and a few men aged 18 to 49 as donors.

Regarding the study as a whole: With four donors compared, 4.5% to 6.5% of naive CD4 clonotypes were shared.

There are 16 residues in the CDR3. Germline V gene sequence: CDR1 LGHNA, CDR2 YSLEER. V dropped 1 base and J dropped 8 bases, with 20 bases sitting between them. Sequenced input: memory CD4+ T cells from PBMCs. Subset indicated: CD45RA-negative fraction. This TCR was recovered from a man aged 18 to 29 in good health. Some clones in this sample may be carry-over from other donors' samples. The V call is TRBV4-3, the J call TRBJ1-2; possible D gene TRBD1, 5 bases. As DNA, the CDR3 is TGCGCCAGCAGCCAAGGGGGGGGTACTCCCCACGGGGGCTACACCTTC. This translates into CASSQGGGTPHGGYTF.